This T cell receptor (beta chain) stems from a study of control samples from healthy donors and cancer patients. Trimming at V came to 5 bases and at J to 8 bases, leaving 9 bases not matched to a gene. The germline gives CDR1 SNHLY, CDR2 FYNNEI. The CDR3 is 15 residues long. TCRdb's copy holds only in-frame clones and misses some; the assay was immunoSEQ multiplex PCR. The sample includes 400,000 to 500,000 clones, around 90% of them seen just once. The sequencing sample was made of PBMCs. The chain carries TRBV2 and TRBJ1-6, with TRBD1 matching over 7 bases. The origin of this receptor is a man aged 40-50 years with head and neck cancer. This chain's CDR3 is CASSLTGTDDSPLHF. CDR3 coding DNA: TGTGCCAGCAGTTTAACCGGGACAGATGATTCACCCCTCCACTTT.